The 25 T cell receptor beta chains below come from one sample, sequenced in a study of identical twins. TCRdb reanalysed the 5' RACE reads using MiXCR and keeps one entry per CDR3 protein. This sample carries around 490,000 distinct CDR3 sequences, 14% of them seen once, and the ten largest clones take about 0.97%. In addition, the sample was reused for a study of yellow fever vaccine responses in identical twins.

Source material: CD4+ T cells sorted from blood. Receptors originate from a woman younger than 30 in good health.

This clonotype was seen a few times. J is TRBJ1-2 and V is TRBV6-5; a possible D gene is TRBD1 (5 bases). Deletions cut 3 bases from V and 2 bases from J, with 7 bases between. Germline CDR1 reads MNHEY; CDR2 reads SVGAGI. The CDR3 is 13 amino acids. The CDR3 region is CASSYRQNYGYTF. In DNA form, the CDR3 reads TGTGCCAGCAGTTATCGACAGAACTATGGCTACACCTTC.

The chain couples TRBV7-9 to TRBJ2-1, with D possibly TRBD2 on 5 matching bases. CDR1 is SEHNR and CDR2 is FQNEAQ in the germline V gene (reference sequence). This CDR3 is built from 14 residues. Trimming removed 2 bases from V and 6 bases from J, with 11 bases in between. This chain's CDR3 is CASSLLVASNEQFF. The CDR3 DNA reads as TGTGCCAGCAGCTTATTGGTAGCGAGCAATGAGCAGTTCTTC.

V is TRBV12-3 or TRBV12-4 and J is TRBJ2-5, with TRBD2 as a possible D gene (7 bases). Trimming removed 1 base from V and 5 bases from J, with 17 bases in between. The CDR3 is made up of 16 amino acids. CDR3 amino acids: CASSLEGGGPRETQYF. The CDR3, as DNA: TGTGCCAGCAGTTTAGAGGGGGGGGGCCCCCGGGAGACCCAGTACTTC.

CDR3 region: CASSLEQGLYYEQYF. CDR3 DNA: TGTGCCAGCAGTCTAGAGCAAGGGTTGTACTACGAGCAGTACTTC. This rearrangement joins TRBV28 to TRBJ2-7; D not certain. The CDR3 extends over 15 amino acids. Germline V lookup: CDR1 MDHEN, CDR2 SYDVKM. Trimming removed 5 bases at V and 3 bases at J, with 17 bases between. Together with reference TRBV28 and TRBJ2-7, the CDR3 gives the full variable domain: DVKVTQSSRYLVKRTGEKVFLECVQDMDHENMFWYRQDPGLGLRLIYFSYDVKMKEKGDIPEGYSVSREKKERFSLILESASTNQTSMYLCASSLEQGLYYEQYFGPGTRLTVT.

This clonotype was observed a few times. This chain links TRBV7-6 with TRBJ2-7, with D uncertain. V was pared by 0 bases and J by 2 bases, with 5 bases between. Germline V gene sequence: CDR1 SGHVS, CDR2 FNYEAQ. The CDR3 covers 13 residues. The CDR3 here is CASSLADAYEQYF. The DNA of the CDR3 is TGTGCCAGCAGCTTAGCGGATGCCTACGAGCAGTACTTC.

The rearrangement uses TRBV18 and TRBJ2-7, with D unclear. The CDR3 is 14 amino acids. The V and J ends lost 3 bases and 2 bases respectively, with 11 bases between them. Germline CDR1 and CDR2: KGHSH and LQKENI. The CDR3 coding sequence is TGTGCCAGCTCACCCGGTTTGGGCGCCTACGAGCAGTACTTC. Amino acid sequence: CASSPGLGAYEQYF.

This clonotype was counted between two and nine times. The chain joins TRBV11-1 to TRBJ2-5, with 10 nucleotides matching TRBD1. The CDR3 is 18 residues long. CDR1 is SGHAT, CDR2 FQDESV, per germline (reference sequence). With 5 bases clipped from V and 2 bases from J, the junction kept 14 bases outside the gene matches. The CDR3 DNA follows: TGTGCCAGCAGCCCAAGGGACAGGGGTGCCTCTTTTCAAGAGACCCAGTACTTC. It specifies CASSPRDRGASFQETQYF. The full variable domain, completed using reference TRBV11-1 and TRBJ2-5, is EAEVAQSPRYKITEKSQAVAFWCDPISGHATLYWYRQILGQGPELLVQFQDESVVDDSQLPKDRFSAERLKGVDSTLKIQPAELGDSAMYLCASSPRDRGASFQETQYFGPGTRLLVL.

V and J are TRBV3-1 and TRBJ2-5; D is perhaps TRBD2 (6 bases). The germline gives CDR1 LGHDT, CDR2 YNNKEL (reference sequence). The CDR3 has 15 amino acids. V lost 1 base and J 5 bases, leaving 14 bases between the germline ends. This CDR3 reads CASSQVLLARETQYF. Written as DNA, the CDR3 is TGTGCCAGCAGCCAAGTGTTGCTAGCGAGGGAGACCCAGTACTTC.

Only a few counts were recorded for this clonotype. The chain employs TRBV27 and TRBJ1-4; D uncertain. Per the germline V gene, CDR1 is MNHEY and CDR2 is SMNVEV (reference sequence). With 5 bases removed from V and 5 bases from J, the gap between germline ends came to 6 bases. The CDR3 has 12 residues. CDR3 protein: CASSPKNEKLFF. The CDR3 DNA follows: TGTGCCAGCAGTCCGAAAAATGAAAAACTGTTTTTT.

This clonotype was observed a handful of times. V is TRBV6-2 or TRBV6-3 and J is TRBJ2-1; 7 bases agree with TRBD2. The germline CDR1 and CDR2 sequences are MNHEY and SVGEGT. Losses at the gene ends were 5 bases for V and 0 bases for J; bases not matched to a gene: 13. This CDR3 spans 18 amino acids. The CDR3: CASSRHSLSGTSYNEQFF. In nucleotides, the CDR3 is TGTGCCAGCAGTCGACACTCCCTAAGCGGGACCTCCTACAATGAGCAGTTCTTC.

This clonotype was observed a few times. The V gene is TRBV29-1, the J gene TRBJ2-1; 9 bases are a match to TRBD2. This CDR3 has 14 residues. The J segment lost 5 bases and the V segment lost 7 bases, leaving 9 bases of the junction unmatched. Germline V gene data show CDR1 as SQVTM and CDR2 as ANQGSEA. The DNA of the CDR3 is TGCAGCGCCGGTCTAGCGGGGATTGACAATGAGCAGTTCTTC. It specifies CSAGLAGIDNEQFF.

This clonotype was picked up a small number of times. The CDR3 DNA follows: TGTGCCACCAGCAGAGACAGAGCCTATGGCTACACCTTC. As protein: CATSRDRAYGYTF. The chain recombines TRBV15 with TRBJ1-2; D gene uncertain. V was cut by 0 bases and J by 4 bases, with 6 bases left in between. Germline V gene data show CDR1 as LNHNV and CDR2 as YYDKDF (reference sequence). There are 13 residues in the CDR3.

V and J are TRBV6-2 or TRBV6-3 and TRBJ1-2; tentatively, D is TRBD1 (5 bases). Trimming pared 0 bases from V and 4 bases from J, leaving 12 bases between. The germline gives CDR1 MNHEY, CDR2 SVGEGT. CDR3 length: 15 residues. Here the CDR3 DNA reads TGTGCCAGCAGTTACTCGAAGGGGCCCGGCTATGGCTACACCTTC. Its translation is CASSYSKGPGYGYTF.

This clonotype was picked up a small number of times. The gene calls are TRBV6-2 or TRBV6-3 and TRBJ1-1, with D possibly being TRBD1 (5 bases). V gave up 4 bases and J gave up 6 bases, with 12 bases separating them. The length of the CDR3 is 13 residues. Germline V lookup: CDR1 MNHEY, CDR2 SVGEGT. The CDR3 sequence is CASSSGPYPEAFF. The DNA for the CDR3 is TGTGCCAGCAGTTCAGGGCCCTACCCTGAAGCTTTCTTT.

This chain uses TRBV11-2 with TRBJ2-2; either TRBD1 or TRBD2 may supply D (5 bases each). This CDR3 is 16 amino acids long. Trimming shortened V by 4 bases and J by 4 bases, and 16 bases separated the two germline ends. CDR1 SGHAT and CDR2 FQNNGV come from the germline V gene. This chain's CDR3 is CASSSERGAGTGELFF. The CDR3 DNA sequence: TGTGCCAGCAGCTCCGAGAGGGGAGCCGGCACCGGGGAGCTGTTTTTT.

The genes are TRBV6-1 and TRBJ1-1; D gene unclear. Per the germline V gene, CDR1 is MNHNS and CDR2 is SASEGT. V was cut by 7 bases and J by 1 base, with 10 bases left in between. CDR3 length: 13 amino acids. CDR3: CASTRGENTEAFF. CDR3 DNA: TGTGCCAGCACCCGTGGTGAGAACACTGAAGCTTTCTTT.

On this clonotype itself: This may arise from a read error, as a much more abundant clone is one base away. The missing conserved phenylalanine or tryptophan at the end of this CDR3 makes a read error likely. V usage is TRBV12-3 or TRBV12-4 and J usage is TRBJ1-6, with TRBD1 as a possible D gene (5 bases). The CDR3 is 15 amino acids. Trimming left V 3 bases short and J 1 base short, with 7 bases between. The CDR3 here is CASSLQGSYNSPLHI. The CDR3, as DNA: TGTGCCAGCAGTTTGCAGGGATCCTATAATTCACCCCTCCACATT.

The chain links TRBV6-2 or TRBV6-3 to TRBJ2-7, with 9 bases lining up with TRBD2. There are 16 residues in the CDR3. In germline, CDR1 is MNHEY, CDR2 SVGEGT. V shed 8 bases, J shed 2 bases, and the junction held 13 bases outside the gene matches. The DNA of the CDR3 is TGTGCCAGCCAAACCGGGCTAGCGGGAATGCCCTACGAGCAGTACTTC. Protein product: CASQTGLAGMPYEQYF.

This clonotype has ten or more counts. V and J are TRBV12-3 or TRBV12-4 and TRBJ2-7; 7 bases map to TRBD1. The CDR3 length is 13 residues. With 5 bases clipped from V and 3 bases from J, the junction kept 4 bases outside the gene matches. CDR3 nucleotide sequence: TGTGCCAGCAGTCTTACAGGGGTCTACGAGCAGTACTTC. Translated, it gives CASSLTGVYEQYF.

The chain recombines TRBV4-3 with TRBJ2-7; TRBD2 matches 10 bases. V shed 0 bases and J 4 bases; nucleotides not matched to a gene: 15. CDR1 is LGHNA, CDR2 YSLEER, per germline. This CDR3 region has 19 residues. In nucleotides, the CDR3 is TGCGCCAGCAGCCAAGATCTTTGGCAGCGGGAGGGCCTATCTTACGAGCAGTACTTC. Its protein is CASSQDLWQREGLSYEQYF.

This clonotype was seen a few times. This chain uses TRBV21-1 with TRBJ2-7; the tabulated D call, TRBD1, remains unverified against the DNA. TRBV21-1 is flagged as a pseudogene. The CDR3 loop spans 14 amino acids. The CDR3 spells CASSLRDTSYEQYF. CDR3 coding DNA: TGTGCCAGCAGCCTCCGGGACACCTCCTACGAGCAGTACTTC.

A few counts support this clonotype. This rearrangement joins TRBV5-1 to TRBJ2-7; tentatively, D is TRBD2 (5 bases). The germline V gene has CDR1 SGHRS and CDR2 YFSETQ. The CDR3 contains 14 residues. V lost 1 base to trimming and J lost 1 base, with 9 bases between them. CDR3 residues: CASSLLGDSYEQYF. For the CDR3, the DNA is TGCGCCAGCAGCTTGCTCGGGGATTCCTACGAGCAGTACTTC.

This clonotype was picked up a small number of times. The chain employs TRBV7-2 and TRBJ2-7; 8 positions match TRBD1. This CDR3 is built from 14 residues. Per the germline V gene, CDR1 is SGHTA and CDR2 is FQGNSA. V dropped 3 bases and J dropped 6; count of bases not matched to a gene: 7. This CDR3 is CASSFRQGMGEQYF. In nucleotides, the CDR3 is TGTGCCAGCAGCTTTAGACAGGGGATGGGCGAGCAGTACTTC.

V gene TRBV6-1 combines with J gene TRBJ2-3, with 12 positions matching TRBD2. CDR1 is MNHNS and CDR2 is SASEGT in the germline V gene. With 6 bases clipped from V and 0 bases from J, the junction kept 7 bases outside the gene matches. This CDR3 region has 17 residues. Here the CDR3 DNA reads TGTGCCAGCAGGCGGACTAGCGGGGACTCTAGCACAGATACGCAGTATTTT. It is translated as CASRRTSGDSSTDTQYF.

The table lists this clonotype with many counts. This CDR3 reads CASSRSSSGNTIYF. The CDR3 DNA reads TGTGCCAGCAGTCGTTCGAGCTCTGGAAACACCATATATTTT. The gene calls are TRBV25-1 and TRBJ1-3; D unresolved. This CDR3 comprises 14 residues. Germline CDR1 MGHDK, CDR2 SYGVNS. V lost 5 bases, J lost 0 bases, and 8 bases lay in between.